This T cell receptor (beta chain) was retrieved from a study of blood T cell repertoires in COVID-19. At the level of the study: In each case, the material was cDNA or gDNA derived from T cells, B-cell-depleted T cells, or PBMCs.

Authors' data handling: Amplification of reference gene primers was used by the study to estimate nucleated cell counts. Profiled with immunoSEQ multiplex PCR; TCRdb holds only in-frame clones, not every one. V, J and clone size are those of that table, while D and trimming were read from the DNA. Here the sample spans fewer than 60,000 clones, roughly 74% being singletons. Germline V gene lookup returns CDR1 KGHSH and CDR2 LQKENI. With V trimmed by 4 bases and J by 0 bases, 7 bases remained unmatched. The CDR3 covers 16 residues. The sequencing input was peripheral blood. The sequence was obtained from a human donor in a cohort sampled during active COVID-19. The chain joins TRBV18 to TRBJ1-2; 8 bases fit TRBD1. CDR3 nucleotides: TGTGCCAGCTCACTACGGACAGGGTGGGCTAACTATGGCTACACCTTC. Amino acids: CASSLRTGWANYGYTF.